Following are 17 T cell receptor beta chains from one sample sequenced in a study of circulating tumor DNA in untreated peripheral T-cell lymphoma. The data were produced by immunoSEQ multiplex PCR, yet TCRdb's version contains in-frame clones alone and is incomplete. The sample contains 5,000 to 7,500 clones, 60% to 85% of which appear only once. Material: tumor tissue. The source of these receptors is a human donor with peripheral T-cell lymphoma.

The gene calls are TRBV30 and TRBJ2-2; D perhaps matches TRBD1 (6 bases). With 7 bases removed from V and 3 bases from J, the gap between germline ends came to 15 bases. The germline CDR1 and CDR2 sequences are GTSNPN and SVGIG (reference sequence). The CDR3 loop spans 14 amino acids. The CDR3 DNA follows: TGTGCCTCGAGCCGGGACACTCACACCGGGGAGCTGTTTTTT. Protein product: CASSRDTHTGELFF. Full variable domain (missing parts from reference TRBV30 and TRBJ2-2): SQTIHQWPATLVQPVGSPLSLECTVEGTSNPNLYWYRQAAGRGLQLLFYSVGIGQISSEVPQNLSASRPQDRQFILSSKKLLLSDSGFYLCASSRDTHTGELFFGEGSRLTVL.

This clone rates as medium-sized (0.01 to 0.1%). The gene calls are TRBV19 and TRBJ1-4; D gene uncertain. V was clipped by 7 bases and J by 8 bases, with 14 bases between them. From germline, CDR1 is LNHDA and CDR2 SQIVND (reference sequence). This CDR3 is 13 amino acids long. The CDR3, as DNA: TGTGCCAGTACCAGAAATTCGGACGAAAAACTGTTTTTT. It specifies CASTRNSDEKLFF.

This clone was seen a handful of times. This chain joins TRBV30 and TRBJ1-2; TRBD1 matches 9 bases. The trim removed 4 bases at V and 4 bases at J, leaving 7 bases unmatched. Germline CDR1 and CDR2: GTSNPN and SVGIG (reference sequence). The CDR3 has 14 amino acids. The CDR3 spells CAWTHTGGTYGYTF. For the CDR3, the DNA is TGTGCCTGGACGCACACAGGGGGCACCTATGGCTACACCTTC.

This rearrangement joins TRBV15 to TRBJ1-5, with a weak D call TRBD1 (5 bases). V lost 0 bases to trimming and J lost 7 bases, with 13 bases between them. The CDR3 consists of 15 residues. In germline, CDR1 is LNHNV, CDR2 YYDKDF (reference sequence). This CDR3 reads CATSRDLGAGQPQHF. In nucleotides, the CDR3 is TGTGCCACCAGCAGAGATCTAGGGGCGGGACAGCCCCAGCATTTT.

The chain uses TRBV6-8 and TRBJ2-3; D unresolved. The CDR3 sequence is 14 residues long. From germline, CDR1 is MNHGY and CDR2 SAAAGT. The V and J ends lost 2 bases and 5 bases respectively, with 11 bases between them. The CDR3 DNA follows: TGTGCCAGCAGTTACCTGTACTCCCAAGATACGCAGTATTTT. The encoded protein is CASSYLYSQDTQYF.

The chain combines TRBV11-3 with TRBJ2-3; TRBD2 is a possible D gene (7 bases). The germline V gene has CDR1 SGHNT and CDR2 YENEEA. V shed 5 bases and J shed 2 bases, with 14 bases lying between them. This CDR3 contains 15 residues. CDR3 loop: CASSPRGDNTDTQYF. The CDR3 coding sequence is TGTGCCAGCAGCCCTCGGGGGGACAACACAGATACGCAGTATTTT.

Concerning this clone itself: With a far larger clone one base away, a read error is the likely cause. The chain combines TRBV19 with TRBJ1-1, with D maybe TRBD1 (5 bases). Germline V CDR1 and CDR2: LNHDA, SQIVND (reference sequence). The CDR3 length is 12 residues. With 0 bases removed from V and 10 bases from J, the gap between germline ends came to 9 bases. This CDR3 reads CASSIEGGGAFF. CDR3 nucleotides: TGTGCCAGTAGTATAGAGGGGGGGGGAGCTTTCTTT.

This clone was seen a single time. The J gene is TRBJ1-1, the V gene TRBV11-3; D unclear. Trimming took 7 bases from V and 4 from J, leaving 19 bases between them. This CDR3 has 15 amino acids. The germline V gene has CDR1 SGHNT and CDR2 YENEEA. The CDR3 DNA is TGTGCCAGCACTAAAGACTTACGGTTTTCCACTGAAGCTTTCTTT. It codes for CASTKDLRFSTEAFF.

The chain combines TRBV19 with TRBJ2-7; D remains unclear. The germline V gene encodes CDR1 LNHDA and CDR2 SQIVND (reference sequence). Trimming cost V 4 bases and J 3 bases, with 10 bases left between them. This CDR3 is 13 amino acids long. CDR3 nucleotide sequence: TGTGCCAGTAGTAAACACCTTTACTACGAGCAGTACTTC. Its translation: CASSKHLYYEQYF.

The chain combines TRBV12-5 with TRBJ1-1; TRBD1 matches 7 bases. CDR3 length: 16 residues. CDR1 is LGHNT and CDR2 is FRNRAP in the germline V gene. Trimming at V came to 4 bases and at J to 2 bases, leaving 10 bases not matched to a gene. Here the CDR3 reads CASGSDRVWGNTEAFF. For the CDR3, the DNA is TGTGCTAGTGGTTCAGACAGGGTTTGGGGAAACACTGAAGCTTTCTTT.

This clone ranks as large (0.1 to 1%). J is TRBJ1-3 and V is TRBV19; 7 bases are shared with TRBD1. This CDR3 comprises 14 residues. Germline CDR1 reads LNHDA; CDR2 reads SQIVND (reference sequence). V dropped 6 bases and J dropped 1; count of bases not matched to a gene: 3. The CDR3: CASSMTGSGNTIYF. The CDR3 region has the DNA TGTGCCAGTAGCATGACAGGGTCTGGAAACACCATATATTTT.

V is TRBV19 and J is TRBJ1-6, with 9 nucleotides matching TRBD1. Per germline, CDR1 LNHDA and CDR2 SQIVND (reference sequence). After removal of 4 bases from V and 14 bases from J, the junction contained 6 bases not matched to a gene. The CDR3 loop spans 13 amino acids. In nucleotides, the CDR3 is TGTGCCAGTAGTAGGACAGGGGTGGGAACCCTCCACTTT. Its protein product is CASSRTGVGTLHF. Looking up the rest from reference TRBV19 and TRBJ1-6 gives the full variable domain: DGGITQSPKYLFRKEGQNVTLSCEQNLNHDAMYWYRQDPGQGLRLIYYSQIVNDFQKGDIAEGYSVSREKKESFPLTVTSAQKNPTAFYLCASSRTGVGTLHFGNGTRLTVT.

The gene calls are TRBV6-9 and TRBJ1-2, with D possibly being TRBD1 (5 bases). Germline CDR1 and CDR2: MNHGY and SVAAGI. Trimming cost V 8 bases and J 6 bases, with 13 bases left between them. The CDR3 covers 12 residues. The CDR3 protein is CASGLQGNGYTF. The CDR3 DNA follows: TGTGCCAGCGGCCTCCAGGGAAATGGCTACACCTTC.

This clone has only a few counts. The CDR3 region is CSVAGQGGSPLHF. Written as DNA, the CDR3 is TGCAGCGTTGCGGGCCAGGGGGGGTCACCCCTCCACTTT. This chain connects TRBV29-1 to TRBJ1-6, with 7 bases that match TRBD1. Germline V gives CDR1 SQVTM, CDR2 ANQGSEA. This CDR3 region has 13 residues. With 4 bases clipped from V and 10 bases from J, the junction kept 7 bases outside the gene matches.

The chain uses TRBV19 and TRBJ2-7; 9 nucleotides align to TRBD1. Germline V gene sequence: CDR1 LNHDA, CDR2 SQIVND (reference sequence). With 5 bases clipped from V and 2 bases from J, the junction kept 16 bases outside the gene matches. The CDR3 covers 18 residues. The DNA for the CDR3 is TGTGCCAGTAGTGACGTTGGGACAGGGACTTTTTACCCCTACGAGCAGTACTTC. Protein sequence: CASSDVGTGTFYPYEQYF.

This clone was picked up a small number of times. This sequence joins TRBV12-5 and TRBJ2-5; perhaps TRBD2 as D (5 bases). The CDR3 extends over 11 amino acids. Germline CDR1 reads LGHNT; CDR2 reads FRNRAP. The CDR3 DNA is TGTGCCAGCAACCTCGAGGGGACCCAGTACTTC. As protein: CASNLEGTQYF.

There are a few counts of this clone. The rearrangement uses TRBV12-5 and TRBJ2-2; no clear D. Trimming stripped 6 bases from V and 6 bases from J, with 11 bases between. This CDR3 spans 13 amino acids. Germline CDR1 reads LGHNT; CDR2 reads FRNRAP. The CDR3 sequence: CASGALRSGELFF. As DNA, the CDR3 is TGTGCTAGTGGCGCCTTGAGGTCCGGGGAGCTGTTTTTT.